In this sample, the clone carrying this T cell receptor beta chain turned up once. What it binds is unknown. The data derive from a study of PD-1 blockade in mismatch repair-deficient tumors. Points from the study as a whole: Tumor-resident clones, often undetectable pretreatment in blood, expanded then contracted after pembrolizumab.

Assay used: immunoSEQ multiplex PCR; TCRdb lists only in-frame clones, some missing. The sample records roughly 120,000 clones, 85% to 90% being singletons. Mismatch repair deficiency was confirmed in all patients, by PCR or immunohistochemistry. The CDR3 runs 13 residues. The germline V gene encodes CDR1 MDHEN and CDR2 SYDVKM. Trimming shortened V by 5 bases and J by 5 bases, and 13 bases separated the two germline ends. This clonotype was obtained from an adult with mismatch repair-deficient cancer. The rearrangement joins TRBV28 to TRBJ2-7; D is tentatively TRBD1 or TRBD2 (5 bases each). The sample was peripheral blood, taken approximately 71 weeks after starting pembrolizumab. CDR3 amino acids: CASSVDRDHEQYF. The CDR3 DNA follows: TGTGCCAGCAGTGTTGACCGGGACCACGAGCAGTACTTC.